The 3 T cell receptor beta chains below all came from one sample that was sequenced in a study of response to subunit inactivated influenza vaccine. MiXCR, run by TCRdb on the RT-PCR reads, gives a single entry per CDR3 protein. The sample consists of about 650,000 distinct CDR3 sequences, approximately 14% of them appearing once. The sequencing used PBMCs from blood, collected about 11 days after vaccination. Receptors originate from a man in his fifties who received an inactivated influenza vaccine.

The chain joins TRBV12-3 or TRBV12-4 to TRBJ1-5; D remains unclear. This CDR3 spans 15 amino acids. V was pared by 7 bases and J by 0 bases, with 13 bases between. The CDR3 DNA reads as TGTGCCAGCACCTTGGACGGATATAGCAATCAGCCCCAGCATTTT. Encoded protein: CASTLDGYSNQPQHF.

A remark on this clonotype: This may come from a read error, since a much larger clone is one base off. The chain couples TRBV10-3 to TRBJ2-1; no reliable D call. CDR1 ENHRY and CDR2 SYGVKD come from the germline V gene. This CDR3 has 13 residues. V was shortened by 4 bases and J by 3 bases, with 7 bases between the two germline ends. The CDR3 region is CAISGLDYNEQFF. The CDR3 region has the DNA TGTGCCATCAGTGGATTGGACTACAATGAGCAGTTCTTC.

In this sample, this clonotype turned up a few times. The V and J genes are TRBV12-3 or TRBV12-4 and TRBJ2-7; no definite D call. Trimming shortened V by 5 bases and J by 5 bases, and 16 bases separated the two germline ends. CDR3 size: 14 residues. The DNA of the CDR3 is TGTGCCAGCAGTCCCGAGTCGGTGCAAGACGAGCAGTACTTC. This encodes CASSPESVQDEQYF.